This T cell receptor (beta chain) was documented in a study of blood T cells in healthy people across ages. About this clonotype itself: A junction boundary mismatches the germline segment, possibly from a read error.

Then a second PCR, running about 6 to 11 cycles, was carried out with a sample-barcoded 5' primer and a J-beta primer mix. TCRdb reprocessed the 5' RACE reads via MiXCR and lists one record per CDR3 protein. The data contain about 670,000 distinct CDR3 sequences, roughly two fifths of them singletons. The CDR3 length is 13 residues. Germline V gene sequence: CDR1 MGHRA, CDR2 YSYEKL. V usage is TRBV4-1 and J usage is TRBJ1-1; perhaps TRBD1 as D (5 bases). The sequenced material came from blood. This TCR came from an elderly man in good health. CDR3 in amino acids: CASRQGVNTEAFF. CDR3 nucleotides: TGCGCCAGCAGGCAAGGGGTGAACACTGAAGCTTTCTTT.